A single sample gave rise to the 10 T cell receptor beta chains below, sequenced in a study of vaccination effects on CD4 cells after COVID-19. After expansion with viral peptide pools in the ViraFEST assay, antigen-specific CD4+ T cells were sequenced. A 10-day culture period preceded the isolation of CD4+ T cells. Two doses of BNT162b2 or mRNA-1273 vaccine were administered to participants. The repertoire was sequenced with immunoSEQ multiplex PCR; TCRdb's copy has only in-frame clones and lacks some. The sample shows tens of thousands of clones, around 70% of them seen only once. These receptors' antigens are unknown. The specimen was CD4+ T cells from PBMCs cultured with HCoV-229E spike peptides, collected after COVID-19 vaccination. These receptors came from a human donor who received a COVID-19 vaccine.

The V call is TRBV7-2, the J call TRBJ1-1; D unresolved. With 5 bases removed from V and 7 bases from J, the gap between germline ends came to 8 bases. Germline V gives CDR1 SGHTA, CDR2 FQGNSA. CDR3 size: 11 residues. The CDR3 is CASSQGGEAFF. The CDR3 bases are TGTGCCAGCAGCCAAGGCGGTGAAGCTTTCTTT.

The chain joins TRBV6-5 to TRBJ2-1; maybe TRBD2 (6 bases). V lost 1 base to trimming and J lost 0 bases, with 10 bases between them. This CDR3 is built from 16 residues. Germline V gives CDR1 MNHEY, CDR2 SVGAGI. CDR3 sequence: CASSYLAESSYNEQFF. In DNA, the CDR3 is TGTGCCAGCAGTTACTTAGCGGAAAGCTCCTACAATGAGCAGTTCTTC.

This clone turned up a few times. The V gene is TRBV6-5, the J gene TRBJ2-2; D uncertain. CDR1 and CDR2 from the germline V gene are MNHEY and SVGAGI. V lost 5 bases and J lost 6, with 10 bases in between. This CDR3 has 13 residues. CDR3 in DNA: TGTGCCAGCAGTATATCCAGGTCCGGGGAGCTGTTTTTT. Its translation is CASSISRSGELFF.

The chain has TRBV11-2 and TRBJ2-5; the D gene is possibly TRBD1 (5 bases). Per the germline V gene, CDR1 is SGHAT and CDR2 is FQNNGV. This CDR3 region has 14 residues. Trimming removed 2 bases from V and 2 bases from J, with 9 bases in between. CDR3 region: CASSLFDRQETQYF. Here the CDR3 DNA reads TGTGCCAGCAGCTTATTTGACAGACAAGAGACCCAGTACTTC.

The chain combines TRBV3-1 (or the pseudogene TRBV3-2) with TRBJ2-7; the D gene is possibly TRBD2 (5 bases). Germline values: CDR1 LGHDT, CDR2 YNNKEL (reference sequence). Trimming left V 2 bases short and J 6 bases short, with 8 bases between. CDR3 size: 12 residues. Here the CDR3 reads CASSQSGLEQYV. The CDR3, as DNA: TGTGCCAGCAGCCAAAGCGGCCTCGAGCAGTACGTC.

The CDR3 DNA is TGTGCCAGCAGTCAAAACAGACCTAGCACAGATACGCAGTATTTT. Its protein product is CASSQNRPSTDTQYF. The gene calls are TRBV6-5 and TRBJ2-3; no firm D call. V lost 5 bases, J lost 0 bases, and 12 bases lay in between. Germline V gene lookup returns CDR1 MNHEY and CDR2 SVGAGI. The length of the CDR3 is 15 residues.

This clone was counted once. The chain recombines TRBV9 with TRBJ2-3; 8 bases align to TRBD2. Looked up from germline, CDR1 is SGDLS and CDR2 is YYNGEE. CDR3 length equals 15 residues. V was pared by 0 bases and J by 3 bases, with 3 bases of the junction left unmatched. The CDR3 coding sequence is TGTGCCAGCAGCGTAGAGGGGACTAGAACAGATACGCAGTATTTT. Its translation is CASSVEGTRTDTQYF.

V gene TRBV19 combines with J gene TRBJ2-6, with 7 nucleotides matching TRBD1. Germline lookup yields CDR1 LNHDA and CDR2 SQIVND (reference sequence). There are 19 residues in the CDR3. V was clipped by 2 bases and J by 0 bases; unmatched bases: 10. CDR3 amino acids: CASSIYSRTGLSGANVLTF. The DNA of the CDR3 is TGTGCCAGTAGTATATATAGCAGGACAGGCCTCTCTGGGGCCAACGTCCTGACTTTC.

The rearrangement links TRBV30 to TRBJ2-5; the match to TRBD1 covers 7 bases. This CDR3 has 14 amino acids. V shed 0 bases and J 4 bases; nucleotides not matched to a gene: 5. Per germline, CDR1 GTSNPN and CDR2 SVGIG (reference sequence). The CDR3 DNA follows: TGTGCCTGGAGTGTACAGTCAGGGGGAGAGACCCAGTACTTC. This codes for CAWSVQSGGETQYF. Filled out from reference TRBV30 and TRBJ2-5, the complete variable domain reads SQTIHQWPATLVQPVGSPLSLECTVEGTSNPNLYWYRQAAGRGLQLLFYSVGIGQISSEVPQNLSASRPQDRQFILSSKKLLLSDSGFYLCAWSVQSGGETQYFGPGTRLLVL.

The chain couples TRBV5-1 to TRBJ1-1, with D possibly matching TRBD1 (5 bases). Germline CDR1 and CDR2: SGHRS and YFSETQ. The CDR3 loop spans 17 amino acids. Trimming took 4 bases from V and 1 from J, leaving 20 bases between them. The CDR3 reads CASSLLMSGHSNTEAFF. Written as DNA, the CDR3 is TGCGCCAGCAGCCTCCTCATGTCGGGGCACTCGAACACTGAAGCTTTCTTT. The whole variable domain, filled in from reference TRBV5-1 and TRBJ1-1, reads KAGVTQTPRYLIKTRGQQVTLSCSPISGHRSVSWYQQTPGQGLQFLFEYFSETQRNKGNFPGRFSGRQFSNSRSEMNVSTLELGDSALYLCASSLLMSGHSNTEAFFGQGTRLTVV.